The rows below give T cell receptor beta chains drawn from one sample of a study of cytomegalovirus exposure and HLA in healthy donors. Libraries were prepared by immunoSEQ multiplex PCR; TCRdb keeps only in-frame clonotypes and omits some of them. The sample carries 300,000 or so clones, 88% recorded once. Material: PBMCs. The receptors originated from a man aged 25 to 45 in good health and CMV-seronegative. Both conserved end residues are part of each CDR3. D genes are given only for firm matches. Size is omitted from some rows. Given values are once, few, many or a class for expanded clones.

J: TRBJ2-3; length: 13; size: -; D: TRBD2; V: TRBV30; CDR3: CAYSGGAADTQYF; DNA: TGTGCCTATAGCGGGGGGGCAGCAGATACGCAGTATTTT
J: TRBJ1-2; length: 14; size: -; D: TRBD1; V: TRBV12-5; CDR3: CASGPPDRAYGYTF; DNA: TGTGCTAGTGGTCCCCCGGACAGGGCTTATGGCTACACCTTC
J: TRBJ1-2; length: 13; size: -; D: -; V: TRBV10-3; CDR3: CASTEGTNYGYTF; DNA: TGTGCCTCTACGGAGGGGACTAACTATGGCTACACCTTC
J: TRBJ2-1; length: 14; size: -; D: TRBD1; V: TRBV5-1; CDR3: CASSGGQSYNEQFF; DNA: TGCGCCAGCAGCGGGGGACAGTCCTACAATGAGCAGTTCTTC
J: TRBJ1-3; length: 16; size: -; D: TRBD1; V: TRBV9; CDR3: CASSVKQGGSGNTIYF; DNA: TGTGCCAGCAGCGTTAAACAGGGGGGATCTGGAAACACCATATATTTT
J: TRBJ2-1; length: 16; size: -; D: -; V: TRBV5-8; CDR3: CASSMGSGKLSGEQFF; DNA: TGTGCCAGCAGCATGGGCTCGGGAAAACTCTCTGGTGAGCAGTTCTTC
J: TRBJ2-3; length: 13; size: -; D: -; V: TRBV10-1; CDR3: CASSESGTDTQYF; DNA: TGCGCCAGCAGTGAAAGCGGCACAGATACGCAGTATTTT
J: TRBJ1-1; length: 13; size: -; D: -; V: TRBV6-6; CDR3: CASSTRANTEAFF; DNA: TGTGCCAGCAGTACCAGGGCGAACACTGAAGCTTTCTTT
J: TRBJ2-5; length: 16; size: -; D: TRBD1; V: TRBV19; CDR3: CASSPHRTGTEETQYF; DNA: TGTGCCAGTAGTCCGCACCGGACAGGGACGGAAGAGACCCAGTACTTC
J: TRBJ1-6; length: 15; size: once; D: -; V: TRBV5-4; CDR3: CASSLVLGDNSPLHF; DNA: TGTGCCAGCAGCTTGGTTTTAGGGGATAATTCACCCCTCCACTTT
J: TRBJ2-1; length: 17; size: -; D: TRBD2; V: TRBV2; CDR3: CASSEGFQRGPYNEQFF; DNA: TGTGCCAGCAGTGAAGGGTTCCAGCGGGGTCCCTACAATGAGCAGTTCTTC
J: TRBJ2-3; length: 16; size: -; D: TRBD1; V: TRBV10-1; CDR3: CASSGRTGPGTDTQYF; DNA: TGCGCCAGCAGTGGGAGGACAGGGCCCGGCACAGATACGCAGTATTTT
J: TRBJ1-1; length: 14; size: -; D: -; V: TRBV19; CDR3: CASTNSAGNTEAFF; DNA: TGTGCCAGTACCAATAGCGCAGGGAACACTGAAGCTTTCTTT
J: TRBJ2-5; length: 15; size: -; D: TRBD2; V: TRBV9; CDR3: CASSPTTGGRETQYF; DNA: TGTGCCAGCAGCCCTACCACGGGGGGTCGAGAGACCCAGTACTTC
J: TRBJ2-5; length: 13; size: -; D: TRBD2; V: TRBV7-9; CDR3: CASSPGLQETQYF; DNA: TGTGCCAGCAGCCCGGGACTACAAGAGACCCAGTACTTC
J: TRBJ1-2; length: 14; size: -; D: -; V: TRBV6-1; CDR3: CASIWGQLTYGYTF; DNA: TGTGCCAGCATATGGGGACAACTTACGTATGGCTACACCTTC
J: TRBJ1-5; length: 15; size: -; D: TRBD1; V: TRBV6-4; CDR3: CASSHDRDNYQPQHF; DNA: TGTGCCAGCAGCCACGACAGGGATAACTATCAGCCCCAGCATTTT
J: TRBJ2-2; length: 15; size: -; D: -; V: TRBV18; CDR3: CASSPRTTNTGELFF; DNA: TGTGCCAGCTCACCGAGGACAACGAACACCGGGGAGCTGTTTTTT
J: TRBJ2-7; length: 15; size: -; D: TRBD1; V: TRBV6-6; CDR3: CASSYRTGKVGEQYF; DNA: TGTGCCAGCAGTTACCGGACAGGGAAAGTTGGCGAGCAGTACTTC
J: TRBJ1-1; length: 16; size: -; D: -; V: TRBV16; CDR3: CASSPMTHRDGTEAFF; DNA: TGTGCCAGCAGCCCAATGACCCACAGGGATGGGACTGAAGCTTTCTTT
J: TRBJ1-1; length: 18; size: -; D: TRBD1; V: TRBV5-4; CDR3: CASSLGGQGARPNTEAFF; DNA: TGTGCCAGCAGCTTGGGGGGACAGGGGGCGCGTCCGAACACTGAAGCTTTCTTT
J: TRBJ1-2; length: 15; size: -; D: TRBD1; V: TRBV6-1; CDR3: CASSFQTGGEYGYTF; DNA: TGTGCCAGCAGTTTTCAGACAGGGGGGGAGTATGGCTACACCTTC
J: TRBJ2-1; length: 13; size: -; D: TRBD1; V: TRBV7-7; CDR3: CASSPGQVDEQFF; DNA: TGTGCCAGCAGCCCCGGACAGGTGGATGAGCAGTTCTTC
J: TRBJ1-6; length: 13; size: -; D: TRBD1; V: TRBV6-5; CDR3: CASSATGISPLHF; DNA: TGTGCCAGCAGTGCGACAGGGATTTCACCCCTCCACTTT
J: TRBJ2-7; length: 13; size: -; D: TRBD1; V: TRBV7-6; CDR3: CASSFPGQTVWDF; DNA: TGTGCCAGCAGCTTTCCGGGACAGACCGTTTGGGACTTC
J: TRBJ1-2; length: 15; size: -; D: -; V: TRBV6-5; CDR3: CASSYRSDTNYGYTF; DNA: TGTGCCAGCAGTTACAGGTCCGACACTAACTATGGCTACACCTTC
J: TRBJ2-2; length: 15; size: -; D: -; V: TRBV9; CDR3: CASSVDTGGTGELFF; DNA: TGTGCCAGCAGCGTAGATACTGGGGGGACCGGGGAGCTGTTTTTT
J: TRBJ1-1; length: 13; size: -; D: -; V: TRBV19; CDR3: CASSIDMSTEAFF; DNA: TGTGCCAGTAGTATAGATATGAGCACTGAAGCTTTCTTT
J: TRBJ2-7; length: 15; size: -; D: -; V: TRBV7-9; CDR3: CASSSIRDFSYEQYF; DNA: TGTGCCAGCAGCTCAATTAGGGACTTCTCCTACGAGCAGTACTTC
J: TRBJ2-3; length: 14; size: -; D: -; V: TRBV13; CDR3: CASSFEQSTDTQYF; DNA: TGTGCCAGCAGCTTCGAACAGAGCACAGATACGCAGTATTTT
J: TRBJ1-2; length: 15; size: -; D: -; V: TRBV5-4; CDR3: CASSSKMQVVRGYTF; DNA: TGTGCCAGCAGCTCCAAAATGCAGGTGGTTCGTGGCTACACCTTC
J: TRBJ1-4; length: 17; size: -; D: TRBD1; V: TRBV9; CDR3: CASSPHLRDSTNEKLFF; DNA: TGTGCCAGCAGCCCCCATCTCCGGGACAGCACTAATGAAAAACTGTTTTTT
J: TRBJ2-5; length: 12; size: -; D: -; V: TRBV18; CDR3: CASSPVSETQYF; DNA: TGTGCCAGCTCACCAGTATCTGAGACCCAGTACTTC
J: TRBJ2-3; length: 15; size: once; D: TRBD2; V: TRBV6-1; CDR3: CASRLLAMSPDTQYF; DNA: TGTGCCAGCAGATTACTAGCGATGAGCCCAGATACGCAGTATTTT
J: TRBJ1-6; length: 14; size: -; D: -; V: TRBV5-1; CDR3: CASSGAVGNSPLHF; DNA: TGCGCCAGCAGCGGGGCGGTAGGAAATTCACCCCTCCACTTT
J: TRBJ1-6; length: 13; size: -; D: TRBD1; V: TRBV18; CDR3: CASSPDRASPLHF; DNA: TGTGCCAGCTCACCCGACAGGGCTTCACCCCTCCACTTT
J: TRBJ2-3; length: 12; size: few; D: -; V: TRBV7-9; CDR3: CASSSITDTQYF; DNA: TGTGCCAGCAGCTCTATCACAGATACGCAGTATTTT